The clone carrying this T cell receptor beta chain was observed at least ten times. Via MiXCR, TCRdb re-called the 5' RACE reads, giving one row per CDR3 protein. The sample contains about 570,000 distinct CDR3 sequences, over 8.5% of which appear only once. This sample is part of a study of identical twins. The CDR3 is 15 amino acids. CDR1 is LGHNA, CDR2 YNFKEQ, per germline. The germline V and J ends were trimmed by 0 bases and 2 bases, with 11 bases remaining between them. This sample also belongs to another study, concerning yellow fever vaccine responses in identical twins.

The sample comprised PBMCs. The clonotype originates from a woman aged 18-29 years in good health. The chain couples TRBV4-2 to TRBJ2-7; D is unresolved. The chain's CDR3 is CASSQDWADTYEQYF. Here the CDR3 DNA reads TGTGCCAGCAGCCAAGATTGGGCTGATACCTACGAGCAGTACTTC.